This T cell receptor beta chain was identified in a study of CD8 T cells in Susac syndrome. Overall study results and limits: The study conceded that its TCR sequencing and HLA analysis involved relatively few individuals. The CD4+ T cell repertoires, which came from Susac syndrome patients, showed no sign of clonal expansion.

CDR3 length equals 13 residues. Trimming cost V 2 bases and J 4 bases, with 11 bases left between them. Germline CDR1 SQVTM, CDR2 ANQGSEA. Isolation of CD8+ and CD4+ T cells was performed negatively, whereas enrichment of TEMRA cells was done by FACS. Concerning this clonotype: Its antigen is not known.

With random hexamers, reverse transcription was performed on about 0.45 to 1 ug of RNA. Multiplex immunoSEQ PCR targeted 54 Vbeta and 13 Jbeta TCR beta segments. A single record per CDR3 protein comes from TCRdb applying MiXCR to the immunoSEQ multiplex PCR reads. The sample carries 100,000 to 150,000 distinct CDR3 sequences, 96% recorded once. The TCR sequence derives from a human donor with Susac syndrome. The sequencing input was CD4+ T cells from PBMCs. The V gene is TRBV29-1, the J gene TRBJ1-1; the D is unclear. The CDR3 DNA follows: TGCAGCGTTGAATCCCACTGGGGCACTGAAGCTTTCTTT. As protein: CSVESHWGTEAFF.